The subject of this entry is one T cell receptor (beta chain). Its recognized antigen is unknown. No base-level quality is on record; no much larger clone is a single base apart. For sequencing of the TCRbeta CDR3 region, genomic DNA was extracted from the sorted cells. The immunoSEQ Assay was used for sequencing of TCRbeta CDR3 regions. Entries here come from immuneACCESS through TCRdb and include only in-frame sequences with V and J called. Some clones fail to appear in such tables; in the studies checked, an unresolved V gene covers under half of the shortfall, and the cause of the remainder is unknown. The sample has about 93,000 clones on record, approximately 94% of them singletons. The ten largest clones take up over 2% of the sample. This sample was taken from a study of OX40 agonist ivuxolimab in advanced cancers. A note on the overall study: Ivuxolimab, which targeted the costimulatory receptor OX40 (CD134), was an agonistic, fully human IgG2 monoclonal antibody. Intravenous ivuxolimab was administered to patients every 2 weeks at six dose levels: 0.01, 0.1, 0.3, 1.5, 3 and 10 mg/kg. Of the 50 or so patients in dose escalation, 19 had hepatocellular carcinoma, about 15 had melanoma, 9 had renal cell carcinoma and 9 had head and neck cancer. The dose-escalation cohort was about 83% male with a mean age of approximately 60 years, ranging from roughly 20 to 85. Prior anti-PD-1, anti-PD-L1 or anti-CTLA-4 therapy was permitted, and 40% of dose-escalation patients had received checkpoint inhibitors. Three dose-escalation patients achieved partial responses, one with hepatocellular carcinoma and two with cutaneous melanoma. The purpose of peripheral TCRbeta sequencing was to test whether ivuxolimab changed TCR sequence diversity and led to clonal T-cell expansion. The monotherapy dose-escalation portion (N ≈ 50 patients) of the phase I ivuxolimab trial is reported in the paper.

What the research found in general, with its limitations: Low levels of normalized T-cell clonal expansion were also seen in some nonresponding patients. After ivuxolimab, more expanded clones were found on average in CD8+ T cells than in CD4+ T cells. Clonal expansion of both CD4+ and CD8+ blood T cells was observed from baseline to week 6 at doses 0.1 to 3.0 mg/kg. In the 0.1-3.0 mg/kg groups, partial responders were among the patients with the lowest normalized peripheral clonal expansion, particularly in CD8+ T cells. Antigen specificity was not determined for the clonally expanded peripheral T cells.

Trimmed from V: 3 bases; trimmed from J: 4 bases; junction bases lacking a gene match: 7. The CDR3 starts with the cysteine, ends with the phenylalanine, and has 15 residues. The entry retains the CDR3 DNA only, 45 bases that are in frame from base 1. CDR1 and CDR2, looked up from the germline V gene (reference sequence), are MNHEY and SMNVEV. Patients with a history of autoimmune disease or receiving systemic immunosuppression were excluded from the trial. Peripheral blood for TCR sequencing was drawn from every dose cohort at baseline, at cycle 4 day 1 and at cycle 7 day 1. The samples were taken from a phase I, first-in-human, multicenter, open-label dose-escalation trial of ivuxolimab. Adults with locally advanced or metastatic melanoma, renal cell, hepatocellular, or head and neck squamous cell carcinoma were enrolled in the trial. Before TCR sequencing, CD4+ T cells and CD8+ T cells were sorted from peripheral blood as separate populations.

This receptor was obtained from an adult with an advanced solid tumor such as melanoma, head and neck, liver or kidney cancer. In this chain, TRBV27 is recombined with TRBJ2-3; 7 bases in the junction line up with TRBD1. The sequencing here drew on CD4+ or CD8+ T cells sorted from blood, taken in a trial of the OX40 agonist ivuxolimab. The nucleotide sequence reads TGTGCCAGCAGTTTTGACAGGGCGGTCCCAGATACGCAGTATTTT. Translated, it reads CASSFDRAVPDTQYF.